This TCR beta chain was identified during a study of regulatory T cells in long-lasting Graves disease. This clonotype was seen many times. Time point meaning: newly diagnosed GD, antithyroid drugs for less than 3 months. Isolated PBMC RNA provided the starting material for the TCR library. V was clipped by 9 bases and J by 0 bases, with 17 bases between them. Looked up from germline, CDR1 is SNHLY and CDR2 is FYNNEI. The CDR3 runs to 15 residues. iRepertoire HTBI primers and Arm-PCR of CDR3 regions built TCR beta libraries. TCRdb redid the calling of the multiplex PCR reads with MiXCR, one entry per CDR3 protein. The sample contains approximately 350,000 distinct CDR3 sequences, about 10% of which appear only once. The data also belong to a second study, concerning T cells in Graves' hyperthyroidism and ophthalmopathy. That source reports: Blood shared most expanded thyroid clonotypes above 0.001.

The genes are TRBV2 and TRBJ2-5; D might be TRBD2 (7 bases). This TCR was sampled from a woman younger than 35 with Graves disease. The source was peripheral blood mononuclear cells (PBMCs), collected at new diagnosis, from a patient treated with antithyroid drugs. The CDR3 DNA is TGTGCCAGTCTGAGGGGGGGCATCAACCAAGAGACCCAGTACTTC. Translating gives CASLRGGINQETQYF.